This T cell receptor beta chain was sequenced in a study of blood T cell repertoires in COVID-19. Study at large: Researchers got acute and convalescent COVID-19 samples from the United States, Italy and Spain.

Germline V CDR1 and CDR2: SGHAT, FQNNGV. V lost 3 bases and J 1 base, leaving 19 bases between the germline ends. The CDR3 extends over 17 amino acids. How the authors handled the data: Reference gene primer amplification gave nucleated cell count estimates. Assay used: immunoSEQ multiplex PCR; TCRdb lists only in-frame clones, some missing. That table furnishes V, J and clone size, whereas the DNA furnished D and trimming. The sample carries 200,000 to 250,000 clones, about 87% recorded once. During active infection, Seattle patients enrolled and were then monitored through disease. This clone appeared a few times.

The J gene is TRBJ2-7, the V gene TRBV11-2; the D gene is possibly TRBD1 (5 bases). The clonotype comes from a woman in her twenties or thirties with COVID-19, enrolled during active disease. Sequencing was carried out using peripheral blood. The CDR3 region is CASSLDISQVGSYEQYF. The CDR3 DNA reads TGTGCCAGCAGCTTGGACATCTCCCAAGTTGGATCCTACGAGCAGTACTTC.